The 6 T cell receptor beta chains reported below all come from one sample, sequenced in a study of cytomegalovirus exposure and HLA in healthy donors. The study ran its PCR with 60 Vbeta and 13 Jbeta primers. Some clones are missing from TCRdb's copy, which holds only in-frame ones; the method was immunoSEQ multiplex PCR. Counted here are some 210,000 clones, over 60% occurring once; the ten biggest clones make up 2.1%. Sequenced: PBMCs. These receptors were taken from a woman in her twenties or thirties in good health and CMV-seropositive.

J is TRBJ2-1 and V is TRBV5-1; 11 nucleotides match TRBD2. This CDR3 comprises 15 residues. V shed 5 bases, J shed 9 bases, and the junction held 10 bases outside the gene matches. Germline V lookup: CDR1 SGHRS, CDR2 YFSETQ. CDR3 sequence: CASSRGGLAGGEQFF. DNA of the CDR3: TGCGCCAGCAGTCGGGGTGGTCTAGCGGGAGGTGAGCAGTTCTTC.

The chain employs TRBV16 and TRBJ2-5; a weak D match, TRBD1 (6 bases). The CDR3 runs 15 residues. V shed 1 base and J shed 2 bases, with 11 bases lying between them. Germline V gene sequence: CDR1 KGHSY, CDR2 FQNENV. The CDR3 DNA is TGTGCCAGCAGCCAATTGTGGCAGGGGCAAGAGACCCAGTACTTC. It specifies CASSQLWQGQETQYF.

With respect to this clone: One end of the junction fails to match germline, which may point to a read error. This chain uses TRBV7-7 with TRBJ2-1, with 7 bases identical to TRBD2. Germline loops: CDR1 SSHAT, CDR2 FNYEAQ (reference sequence). CDR3 length: 15 amino acids. The CDR3 region has the DNA TGTGCTAGCAGCTTAGGGCTAGCGGAAATTAATGAGCAGTTCTTC. This translates into CASSLGLAEINEQFF.

V gene TRBV4-1 combines with J gene TRBJ2-5, with 10 bases matching TRBD1. V lost 1 base, J lost 3 bases, and 5 bases stayed unmatched. Germline CDR1 reads MGHRA; CDR2 reads YSYEKL. The CDR3 has 16 residues. CDR3 nucleotides: TGCGCCAGCAGCCAAGGGACCGGGACAGGGGAAGAGACCCAGTACTTC. It translates to CASSQGTGTGEETQYF.

The chain links TRBV5-6 to TRBJ2-1; D is possibly TRBD1 (5 bases). V was trimmed by 7 bases and J by 13 bases, leaving 18 bases between them. The CDR3 is made up of 12 amino acids. Germline V gene lookup returns CDR1 SGHDT and CDR2 YYEEEE. CDR3 nucleotide sequence: TGTGCCAGCGCTCTGGGGCCAGGATCCCAGTTCTTC. As protein: CASALGPGSQFF.

The chain employs TRBV6-5 and TRBJ2-3, with a weak D call TRBD1 (5 bases). The CDR3 consists of 12 residues. V lost 6 bases, J lost 4 bases, and 8 bases lay in between. The V gene's germline CDR1 is MNHEY and CDR2 SVGAGI. The CDR3 spells CASRRGADTQYF. As DNA, the CDR3 is TGTGCCAGCAGAAGGGGTGCAGATACGCAGTATTTT.